The rows below give T cell receptor beta chains drawn from one sample of a study of blood T cell repertoires in COVID-19. TCRdb's table, derived via immunoSEQ multiplex PCR, lists solely in-frame clones and lacks some. Of approximately 250,000 clones detected, more than 75% appear once; the ten largest clones hold roughly 8.5%. The sequenced sample consisted of peripheral blood. Source of these receptors: a man aged 40-49 years with active or convalescent COVID-19. Both conserved end residues are part of each CDR3. The order of the fields is D gene, clone size, J gene, V gene, CDR3 protein, CDR3 DNA. The D gene is left open where the match is weak. The size entry is marked missing in some rows and otherwise reads once, few, many or a size class.

D: TRBD1
size: -
J: TRBJ1-2
V: TRBV5-1
CDR3: CASSLAQGTNYGYTF
DNA: TGCGCCAGCAGCTTGGCACAGGGGACCAACTATGGCTACACCTTC

D: -
size: -
J: TRBJ1-6
V: TRBV5-1
CDR3: CASSLRPGEGSPLHF
DNA: TGCGCCAGCAGCTTGAGGCCAGGGGAAGGGTCACCCCTCCACTTT

D: -
size: -
J: TRBJ1-5
V: TRBV19
CDR3: CASGEAGRQPQHF
DNA: TGTGCCAGTGGGGAGGCGGGGCGGCAGCCCCAGCATTTT

D: TRBD2
size: once
J: TRBJ2-2
V: TRBV4-1
CDR3: CASERESATGELFF
DNA: TGCGCCAGCGAGCGGGAGTCAGCCACCGGGGAGCTGTTTTTT

D: TRBD2
size: -
J: TRBJ2-1
V: TRBV10-1
CDR3: CASSESAGVDEQFF
DNA: TGCGCCAGCAGTGAGTCGGCGGGAGTCGATGAGCAGTTCTTC

D: -
size: -
J: TRBJ1-5
V: TRBV3-1/TRBV3-2
CDR3: CASSRQGNQPQHF
DNA: TGTGCCAGCAGCCGACAGGGCAATCAGCCCCAGCATTTT

D: -
size: -
J: TRBJ1-1
V: TRBV30
CDR3: CAWTTRGKQAFF
DNA: TGTGCCTGGACTACAAGGGGGAAACAAGCTTTCTTT

D: TRBD1
size: -
J: TRBJ1-2
V: TRBV30
CDR3: CAWEDRETGYTF
DNA: TGTGCCTGGGAGGACAGGGAGACTGGCTACACCTTC

D: TRBD1
size: -
J: TRBJ2-7
V: TRBV9
CDR3: CASSGGPTGAYEQYF
DNA: TGTGCCAGCAGCGGGGGGCCGACAGGGGCCTACGAGCAGTACTTC

D: -
size: -
J: TRBJ1-4
V: TRBV15
CDR3: CATSRVGQGREKLFF
DNA: TGTGCCACCAGCAGGGTGGGGCAGGGTCGGGAAAAACTGTTTTTT

D: -
size: -
J: TRBJ2-1
V: TRBV13
CDR3: CASNLYRGSPNEQFF
DNA: TGTGCCAGCAACCTTTACCGAGGGAGCCCCAATGAGCAGTTCTTC

D: TRBD1
size: -
J: TRBJ2-2
V: TRBV11-3
CDR3: CASSLAPGGNTGELFF
DNA: TGTGCCAGCAGCTTAGCGCCAGGGGGTAATACCGGGGAGCTGTTTTTT

D: TRBD1
size: -
J: TRBJ1-1
V: TRBV5-4
CDR3: CASSTWGQGRDTEAFF
DNA: TGTGCCAGCAGCACCTGGGGACAGGGGAGGGACACTGAAGCTTTCTTT

D: TRBD1
size: -
J: TRBJ1-2
V: TRBV2
CDR3: CASSEAPTGAHGYGYTF
DNA: TGTGCCAGCAGTGAAGCACCGACAGGGGCGCATGGCTATGGCTACACCTTC

D: TRBD1
size: -
J: TRBJ1-1
V: TRBV2
CDR3: CAIPQGGPGNTEAFF
DNA: TGTGCCATTCCGCAGGGGGGACCTGGGAACACTGAAGCTTTCTTT

D: TRBD2
size: -
J: TRBJ2-2
V: TRBV9
CDR3: CASSAQLAGAGELFF
DNA: TGTGCCAGCAGCGCTCAACTAGCGGGGGCCGGGGAGCTGTTTTTT

D: TRBD2
size: -
J: TRBJ2-7
V: TRBV5-4
CDR3: CASSRRGGADEQYF
DNA: TGTGCCAGCAGCCGCCGGGGGGGGGCGGACGAGCAGTACTTC

D: TRBD1
size: -
J: TRBJ1-2
V: TRBV27
CDR3: CASRYRGVDGYTF
DNA: TGTGCCAGCAGATACAGGGGGGTTGATGGCTACACCTTC

D: -
size: few
J: TRBJ1-2
V: TRBV9
CDR3: CASSPRPTGANYGYTF
DNA: TGTGCCAGCAGCCCACGCCCCACTGGAGCTAACTATGGCTACACCTTC

D: -
size: -
J: TRBJ1-5
V: TRBV6-6
CDR3: CASHDHRGANQPQHF
DNA: TGTGCCAGCCATGACCATCGGGGAGCCAATCAGCCCCAGCATTTT

D: -
size: -
J: TRBJ1-4
V: TRBV7-2
CDR3: CASSLVRGSELFF
DNA: TGTGCCAGCAGCTTAGTTCGGGGGAGTGAACTGTTTTTT

D: -
size: -
J: TRBJ1-4
V: TRBV5-4
CDR3: CASSLAGGDEKLFF
DNA: TGTGCCAGCAGCTTGGCGGGGGGTGATGAAAAACTGTTTTTT

D: -
size: -
J: TRBJ2-7
V: TRBV2
CDR3: CASSDRGSYEQYF
DNA: TGTGCCAGCAGTGACAGGGGCTCCTACGAGCAGTACTTC

D: TRBD1
size: -
J: TRBJ2-1
V: TRBV24-1
CDR3: CATSDFSGQGLNEQFF
DNA: TGTGCCACCAGTGATTTTAGCGGACAGGGGTTGAATGAGCAGTTCTTC

D: TRBD1
size: -
J: TRBJ2-7
V: TRBV27
CDR3: CASSDLGTGKNEQYF
DNA: TGTGCCAGCAGTGATCTCGGGACAGGGAAGAACGAGCAGTACTTC

D: -
size: -
J: TRBJ1-5
V: TRBV2
CDR3: CASSAGRGTNQPQHF
DNA: TGTGCCAGCAGTGCGGGGAGGGGGACAAATCAGCCCCAGCATTTT

D: TRBD2
size: -
J: TRBJ2-3
V: TRBV5-1
CDR3: CAKSGRYTDTQYF
DNA: TGCGCCAAGAGCGGGAGGTACACAGATACGCAGTATTTT

D: -
size: -
J: TRBJ2-1
V: TRBV27
CDR3: CASKVQRANNEQFF
DNA: TGTGCCAGCAAGGTCCAGCGGGCCAACAATGAGCAGTTCTTC

D: TRBD2
size: -
J: TRBJ2-1
V: TRBV10-1
CDR3: CASSEVAGGNEQFF
DNA: TGCGCCAGCAGTGAGGTAGCGGGAGGCAATGAGCAGTTCTTC

D: TRBD1
size: few
J: TRBJ1-1
V: TRBV29-1
CDR3: CSARDRGNTEAFF
DNA: TGCAGCGCGCGAGACAGGGGGAACACTGAAGCTTTCTTT

D: -
size: -
J: TRBJ1-2
V: TRBV2
CDR3: CASSETDPRFYGYTF
DNA: TGTGCCAGCAGTGAAACCGACCCGAGGTTCTATGGCTACACCTTC

D: TRBD1
size: once
J: TRBJ1-1
V: TRBV19
CDR3: CASSSYQGAQSEAFF
DNA: TGTGCCAGTAGCTCCTATCAGGGGGCGCAGTCTGAAGCTTTCTTT

D: -
size: -
J: TRBJ2-5
V: TRBV3-1/TRBV3-2
CDR3: CASSLLTETNQETQYF
DNA: TGTGCCAGCAGCCTTTTAACAGAGACCAACCAAGAGACCCAGTACTTC

D: -
size: -
J: TRBJ2-3
V: TRBV13
CDR3: CASSLYAGLSTDTQYF
DNA: TGTGCCAGCAGCTTATACGCGGGGCTGAGCACAGATACGCAGTATTTT

D: -
size: -
J: TRBJ2-6
V: TRBV3-1/TRBV3-2
CDR3: CASSQDSSGANVLTF
DNA: TGTGCCAGCAGCCAAGACAGCTCTGGGGCCAACGTCCTGACTTTC

D: -
size: -
J: TRBJ1-2
V: TRBV18
CDR3: CASSDSADYGYTF
DNA: TGTGCCAGCTCGGACAGTGCGGACTATGGCTACACCTTC

D: -
size: -
J: TRBJ1-2
V: TRBV3-1/TRBV3-2
CDR3: CASSHTGEANYGYTF
DNA: TGTGCCAGCAGCCATACGGGGGAAGCTAACTATGGCTACACCTTC

D: TRBD1
size: -
J: TRBJ2-4
V: TRBV10-3
CDR3: CAISESLHRGSHGDIQYF
DNA: TGTGCCATCAGTGAGTCGCTCCACAGGGGCTCGCATGGGGACATTCAGTACTTC